This T cell receptor beta chain was identified during a study of blood T cell repertoires in COVID-19. Study in general: From the United States, Italy and Spain came samples of acute and convalescent COVID-19.

V was shortened by 4 bases and J by 2 bases, with 7 bases between the two germline ends. Germline lookup yields CDR1 KGHDR and CDR2 SFDVKD. The CDR3 loop spans 13 amino acids. In this sample, this clone turned up once. TCRdb keeps only in-frame clones here, not all; method: immunoSEQ multiplex PCR. Of 79,000 or so clones listed, about 89% are singletons. This TCR came from a human donor in a cohort sampled during active COVID-19. Sequencing used peripheral blood. The chain couples TRBV24-1 to TRBJ1-2; D ambiguous. The CDR3, as DNA: TGTGCCACCAGTGACTCCTCCAACTATGGCTACACCTTC. Protein sequence: CATSDSSNYGYTF.